These 29 T cell receptor beta chains share one sample of origin, sequenced in a study of cytomegalovirus exposure and HLA in healthy donors. PCR was performed using 60 Vbeta and 13 Jbeta primers. Using immunoSEQ multiplex PCR, the repertoire was profiled, and TCRdb retains in-frame clones only, with some absent. This sample yields 200,000 to 250,000 clones, of which roughly 81% are seen a single time; approximately 0.24% belongs to the top ten. Input material: PBMCs. The receptors shown here come from a girl aged 2 to 9 in good health and CMV-seronegative.

This chain joins TRBV5-6 and TRBJ2-5, with D uncertain. The V gene lost 0 bases and the J gene lost 0 bases, with 9 bases spanning the gap. This CDR3 spans 15 amino acids. CDR1 SGHDT and CDR2 YYEEEE come from the germline V gene. In nucleotides, the CDR3 is TGTGCCAGCAGCTTGGCCGGAGTTCACCAAGAGACCCAGTACTTC. As protein: CASSLAGVHQETQYF.

This clone was detected only once. The V call is TRBV9, the J call TRBJ2-6, with D perhaps matching TRBD1 (5 bases). Trimming cost V 1 base and J 11 bases, with 10 bases left between them. In germline, CDR1 is SGDLS, CDR2 YYNGEE. The CDR3 sequence is 13 residues long. CDR3 bases: TGTGCCAGCAGCGTACAAGACAGCGACGTCCTGACTTTC. Protein sequence: CASSVQDSDVLTF. The full variable domain, in which reference TRBV9 and TRBJ2-6 provide the parts outside the CDR3, is DSGVTQTPKHLITATGQRVTLRCSPRSGDLSVYWYQQSLDQGLQFLIQYYNGEERAKGNILERFSAQQFPDLHSELNLSSLELGDSALYFCASSVQDSDVLTFGAGSRLTVL.

The CDR3 bases are TGTGCCAGCACGCCGGGATACTTGAACACTGAAGCTTTCTTT. Its protein product is CASTPGYLNTEAFF. This chain connects TRBV27 to TRBJ1-1; D gene ambiguous. From germline, CDR1 is MNHEY and CDR2 SMNVEV (reference sequence). Trimming took 7 bases from V and 0 from J, leaving 12 bases between them. The CDR3 has 14 residues.

The chain carries TRBV30 and TRBJ1-5, with D tentatively TRBD1 (5 bases). In germline, CDR1 is GTSNPN, CDR2 SVGIG (reference sequence). V was pared by 3 bases and J by 3 bases, with 9 bases between. The CDR3 length is 13 residues. CDR3 sequence (DNA): TGTGCCTGGAGCGGGGGAGACAATCAGCCCCAGCATTTT. The encoded protein is CAWSGGDNQPQHF. Full variable domain (rest looked up from reference TRBV30 and TRBJ1-5): SQTIHQWPATLVQPVGSPLSLECTVEGTSNPNLYWYRQAAGRGLQLLFYSVGIGQISSEVPQNLSASRPQDRQFILSSKKLLLSDSGFYLCAWSGGDNQPQHFGDGTRLSIL.

The CDR3 DNA reads as TGTGCCAGCAGCCAGTCGACTAGCGGGGTTTCCTACGAGCAGTACTTC. This encodes CASSQSTSGVSYEQYF. This rearrangement joins TRBV4-2 to TRBJ2-7, with TRBD2 matching 11 bases. This CDR3 has 16 residues. Germline assignment: CDR1 LGHNA and CDR2 YNFKEQ. V was clipped by 3 bases and J by 1 base; unmatched bases: 5.

The chain recombines TRBV7-9 with TRBJ2-7, with a tentative D call TRBD2 (5 bases). V was clipped by 5 bases and J by 3 bases, with 14 bases between them. Germline V lookup: CDR1 SEHNR, CDR2 FQNEAQ (reference sequence). CDR3 length: 14 amino acids. CDR3 region: CASSPGAEIYEQYF. In DNA form, the CDR3 reads TGTGCCAGCAGCCCAGGAGCGGAGATCTACGAGCAGTACTTC.

The chain uses TRBV2 and TRBJ2-1, with 8 bases fitting TRBD1. J lost 6 bases, V lost 8 bases, and 9 bases had no gene match. CDR1 is SNHLY and CDR2 is FYNNEI in the germline V gene. This CDR3 region has 14 residues. CDR3 in amino acids: CASGRDRRFNEQFF. CDR3 nucleotide sequence: TGTGCCAGCGGCCGGGACAGGAGATTCAATGAGCAGTTCTTC.

CDR3: CASSNSGRADEQFF. CDR3 nucleotides: TGTGCCAGCAGTAATAGCGGGAGGGCCGATGAGCAGTTCTTC. The V call is TRBV27, the J call TRBJ2-1; 11 nucleotides agree with TRBD2. V lost 5 bases to trimming and J lost 8 bases; unmatched junction nucleotides: 5. CDR1 is MNHEY, CDR2 SMNVEV, per germline (reference sequence). The CDR3 has 14 residues.

The chain uses TRBV19 and TRBJ2-2; 13 bases are a match to TRBD2. With V trimmed by 6 bases and J by 5 bases, 0 bases remained unmatched. Germline V gene data show CDR1 as LNHDA and CDR2 as SQIVND (reference sequence). The CDR3 has 14 residues. CDR3 nucleotide sequence: TGTGCCAGTAGACTAGCGGGAGGGACCGGGGAGCTGTTTTTT. Translation: CASRLAGGTGELFF. Variable domain in full (rest from reference TRBV19 and TRBJ2-2): DGGITQSPKYLFRKEGQNVTLSCEQNLNHDAMYWYRQDPGQGLRLIYYSQIVNDFQKGDIAEGYSVSREKKESFPLTVTSAQKNPTAFYLCASRLAGGTGELFFGEGSRLTVL.

The J gene is TRBJ2-6, the V gene TRBV9; D is perhaps TRBD2 (6 bases). In germline, CDR1 is SGDLS, CDR2 YYNGEE. The CDR3 loop spans 17 amino acids. Trimming removed 4 bases from V and 2 bases from J, with 16 bases in between. CDR3 residues: CASSPSVAVPGANVLTF. CDR3 nucleotides: TGTGCCAGCAGCCCAAGTGTAGCGGTTCCTGGGGCCAACGTCCTGACTTTC.

This sequence joins TRBV19 and TRBJ1-2; a weak D match, TRBD1 (6 bases). Trimming left V 4 bases short and J 4 bases short, with 10 bases between. Germline CDR1 reads LNHDA; CDR2 reads SQIVND (reference sequence). This CDR3 has 13 amino acids. Here the CDR3 DNA reads TGTGCCAGTAGTAACAGGGATGCCTATGGCTACACCTTC. It is translated as CASSNRDAYGYTF.

The V call is TRBV6-5, the J call TRBJ2-7; 9 bases fit TRBD1. V trimming: 0 bases; J trimming: 7 bases; junction bases outside the gene matches: 10. This CDR3 is 16 amino acids long. From germline, CDR1 is MNHEY and CDR2 SVGAGI. The CDR3 DNA sequence: TGTGCCAGCAGTTACTCGTGGGGACAGGGCCTGAGGGAGCAGTACTTC. This translates into CASSYSWGQGLREQYF.

The chain couples TRBV2 to TRBJ2-1, with D unclear. The V end was cut by 4 bases, the J end by 6 bases, with 13 bases between. The CDR3 is made up of 14 amino acids. Germline CDR1 is SNHLY and CDR2 is FYNNEI. The CDR3 loop is CASSVDLRSNEQFF. CDR3 sequence (DNA): TGTGCCAGCAGTGTAGATCTCCGATCCAATGAGCAGTTCTTC.

The chain has TRBV13 and TRBJ1-2; a weak D match, TRBD1 (5 bases). The germline V gene has CDR1 PRHDT and CDR2 FYEKMQ (reference sequence). Trimming took 0 bases from V and 5 from J, leaving 7 bases between them. The CDR3 is 13 amino acids. The CDR3 nucleotides read TGTGCCAGCAGCTTAGGGGAGGGGTATGGCTACACCTTC. It encodes CASSLGEGYGYTF.

This chain connects TRBV6-1 to TRBJ2-5, with D perhaps TRBD2 (5 bases). The V end was cut by 2 bases, the J end by 5 bases, with 18 bases between. This CDR3 comprises 16 residues. CDR1 and CDR2 (germline): MNHNS, SASEGT. CDR3 DNA: TGTGCCAGCAGTGAAAGTAGGGTATCTAGGAGGGAGACCCAGTACTTC. Protein product: CASSESRVSRRETQYF.

The rearrangement joins TRBV18 to TRBJ2-7, with 14 bases aligning to TRBD2. In germline, CDR1 is KGHSH, CDR2 LQKENI. V lost 6 bases, J lost 7 bases, and 5 bases stayed unmatched. CDR3 length: 14 residues. This chain's CDR3 is CASSTSGRAGEQYF. For the CDR3, the DNA is TGTGCCAGCTCGACTAGCGGGAGGGCGGGGGAGCAGTACTTC.

The chain recombines TRBV12-5 with TRBJ2-7; D is possibly TRBD1 (6 bases). The V and J ends lost 0 bases and 2 bases respectively, with 14 bases between them. CDR1 is LGHNT, CDR2 FRNRAP, per germline. CDR3 length: 16 amino acids. The CDR3 region has the DNA TGTGCTAGTGGTTTGGTACCCTACCGGGACACCTACGAGCAGTACTTC. Translation gives CASGLVPYRDTYEQYF. The complete variable domain, with remaining parts taken from reference TRBV12-5 and TRBJ2-7, reads DARVTQTPRHKVTEMGQEVTMRCQPILGHNTVFWYRQTMMQGLELLAYFRNRAPLDDSGMPKDRFSAEMPDATLATLKIQPSEPRDSAVYFCASGLVPYRDTYEQYFGPGTRLTVT.

The J gene is TRBJ1-1, the V gene TRBV10-3; D is perhaps TRBD1 (5 bases). The germline gives CDR1 ENHRY, CDR2 SYGVKD. Trimming shortened V by 6 bases and J by 1 base, and 12 bases separated the two germline ends. The CDR3 covers 14 residues. CDR3 residues: CAIREGTGNTEAFF. CDR3 nucleotides: TGTGCCATCAGGGAGGGCACAGGGAACACTGAAGCTTTCTTT.

This chain links TRBV5-6 with TRBJ1-2; unclear D gene. CDR1 and CDR2 (germline): SGHDT, YYEEEE. V was clipped by 4 bases and J by 5 bases, with 15 bases between them. The CDR3 consists of 14 residues. In DNA form, the CDR3 reads TGTGCCAGCAGCCATGCCGAGCGTCGATATGGCTACACCTTC. Protein: CASSHAERRYGYTF.

The chain combines TRBV28 with TRBJ2-2; a possible D gene is TRBD2 (6 bases). This CDR3 is 14 amino acids long. Germline CDR1 and CDR2: MDHEN and SYDVKM. The ends were cut back, 8 bases at V and 5 bases at J, with 15 bases in the middle. The CDR3 reads CASLVSGYTGELFF. DNA of the CDR3: TGTGCCAGCCTCGTTAGCGGATATACCGGGGAGCTGTTTTTT.

The DNA for the CDR3 is TGTGCCAGCAGCCAAGAAAGGGACAGCTACTATGGCTACACCTTC. Protein sequence: CASSQERDSYYGYTF. The chain carries TRBV4-2 and TRBJ1-2; TRBD1 agrees at 7 bases. From germline, CDR1 is LGHNA and CDR2 YNFKEQ. The CDR3 consists of 15 residues. Losses at the gene ends were 0 bases for V and 3 bases for J; bases not matched to a gene: 4.

The CDR3 nucleotides read TGTGCCAGCAGTTGGGCAGGCACGGCCGGCACTGAAGCTTTCTTT. Translation: CASSWAGTAGTEAFF. V is TRBV2 and J is TRBJ1-1; no clear D. V lost 5 bases and J 4 bases, leaving 17 bases between the germline ends. CDR1 and CDR2 (germline): SNHLY, FYNNEI. The length of the CDR3 is 15 residues. The full variable domain, in which reference TRBV2 and TRBJ1-1 provide the parts outside the CDR3, is EPEVTQTPSHQVTQMGQEVILRCVPISNHLYFYWYRQILGQKVEFLVSFYNNEISEKSEIFDDQFSVERPDGSNFTLKIRSTKLEDSAMYFCASSWAGTAGTEAFFGQGTRLTVV.

DNA of the CDR3: TGTGCCAGCAGGGGACAGGGGACAGATACGCAGTATTTT. This gives the protein CASRGQGTDTQYF. This chain connects TRBV11-3 to TRBJ2-3; 10 nucleotides match TRBD1. The CDR3 spans 13 residues. The germline gives CDR1 SGHNT, CDR2 YENEEA. J was trimmed by 3 bases and V by 6 bases; bases with no gene match: 0.

This chain uses TRBV2 with TRBJ2-4, with 9 bases fitting TRBD1. Unmatched junction bases numbered 10, after V lost 2 bases and J lost 8 bases. Germline CDR1 SNHLY, CDR2 FYNNEI. This CDR3 has 16 residues. The CDR3 here is CASSERTGGAGDIQYF. CDR3 bases: TGTGCCAGCAGTGAAAGAACAGGGGGCGCGGGAGACATTCAGTACTTC.

This clone was found a few times. The chain combines TRBV6-1 with TRBJ2-1, with 13 bases fitting TRBD2. V shed 8 bases, J shed 7 bases, and the junction held 8 bases outside the gene matches. Germline V gene lookup returns CDR1 MNHNS and CDR2 SASEGT. The CDR3 is 15 amino acids. CDR3 sequence (DNA): TGTGCCAGCCTAGAACTAGCGGGAGGGCATAATGAGCAGTTCTTC. This sequence encodes CASLELAGGHNEQFF.

J is TRBJ2-6 and V is TRBV5-1, with 9 bases aligning to TRBD2. CDR1 SGHRS and CDR2 YFSETQ come from the germline V gene. The CDR3 loop spans 18 amino acids. The J segment lost 1 base and the V segment lost 0 bases, leaving 5 bases of the junction unmatched. CDR3: CASSLVASGVSGANVLTF. CDR3 nucleotides: TGCGCCAGCAGCTTGGTGGCTAGCGGGGTATCTGGGGCCAACGTCCTGACTTTC.

The chain is built from TRBV2 and TRBJ2-1; a weak D match, TRBD2 (6 bases). The CDR3 runs to 14 residues. Germline V gives CDR1 SNHLY, CDR2 FYNNEI. Trimming shortened V by 6 bases and J by 4 bases, and 13 bases separated the two germline ends. The CDR3 DNA follows: TGTGCCAGCAGCCGGACCGGAGGGTACAATGAGCAGTTCTTC. Encoded protein: CASSRTGGYNEQFF.

This chain joins TRBV2 and TRBJ2-3; TRBD2 is a possible D gene (6 bases). Germline lookup yields CDR1 SNHLY and CDR2 FYNNEI. The V end lost 2 bases, the J end lost 2 bases, and 11 bases lay between the germline ends. The CDR3 loop spans 15 amino acids. This chain's CDR3 is CASSESGLATDTQYF. DNA for the CDR3: TGTGCCAGCAGTGAATCGGGACTTGCCACAGATACGCAGTATTTT.

This rearrangement joins TRBV10-3 to TRBJ1-2; 9 positions agree with TRBD1. J was trimmed by 2 bases and V by 5 bases; bases with no gene match: 6. The germline CDR1 and CDR2 sequences are ENHRY and SYGVKD. The CDR3 is 15 amino acids. The CDR3 reads CAISLGQGENYGYTF. The CDR3 nucleotides read TGTGCCATCAGTCTGGGACAGGGAGAGAACTATGGCTACACCTTC.